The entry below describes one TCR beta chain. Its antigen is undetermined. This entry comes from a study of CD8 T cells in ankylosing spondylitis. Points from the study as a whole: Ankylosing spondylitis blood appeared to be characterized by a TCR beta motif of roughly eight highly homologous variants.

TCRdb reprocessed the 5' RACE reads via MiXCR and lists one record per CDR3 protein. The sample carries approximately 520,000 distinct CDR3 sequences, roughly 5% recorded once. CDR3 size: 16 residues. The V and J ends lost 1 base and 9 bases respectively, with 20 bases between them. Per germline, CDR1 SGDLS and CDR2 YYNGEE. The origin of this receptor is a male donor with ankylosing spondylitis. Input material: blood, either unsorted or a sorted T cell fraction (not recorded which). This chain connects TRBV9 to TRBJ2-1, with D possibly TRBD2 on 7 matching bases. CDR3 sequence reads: CASSVRLAPGAAEQFF. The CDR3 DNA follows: TGTGCCAGCAGCGTACGACTAGCCCCGGGGGCAGCTGAGCAGTTCTTC.